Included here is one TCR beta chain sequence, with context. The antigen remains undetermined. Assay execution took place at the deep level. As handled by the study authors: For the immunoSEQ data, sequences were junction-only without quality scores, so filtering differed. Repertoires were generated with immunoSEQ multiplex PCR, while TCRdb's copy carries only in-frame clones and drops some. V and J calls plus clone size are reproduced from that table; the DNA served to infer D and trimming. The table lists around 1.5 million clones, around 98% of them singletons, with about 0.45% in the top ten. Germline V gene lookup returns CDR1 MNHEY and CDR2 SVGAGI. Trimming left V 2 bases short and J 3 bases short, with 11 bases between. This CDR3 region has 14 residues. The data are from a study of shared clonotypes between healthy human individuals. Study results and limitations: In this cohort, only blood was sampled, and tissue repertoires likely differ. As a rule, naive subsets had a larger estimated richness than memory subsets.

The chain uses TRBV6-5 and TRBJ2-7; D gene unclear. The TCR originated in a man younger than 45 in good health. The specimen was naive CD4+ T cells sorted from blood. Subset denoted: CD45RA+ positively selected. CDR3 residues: CASSYGSRRYEQYF. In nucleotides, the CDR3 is TGTGCCAGCAGTTACGGATCGAGGCGCTACGAGCAGTACTTC.